The subject of this entry is one T cell receptor (beta chain). The data are from a study of blood T cell repertoires in COVID-19. Sequencing used immunoSEQ multiplex PCR; TCRdb keeps in-frame clones, though not all of them. The sample has 150,000 to 200,000 clones, under 90% seen once; the top ten hold approximately 8%. Participant ages covered about 18 to 90 years across 20 to 25 US areas. This CDR3 is built from 11 residues. CDR1 and CDR2 from the germline V gene are LGHNT and FRNRAP. V lost 6 bases to trimming and J lost 8 bases, with 10 bases between them. This TCR was sampled from a woman between 45 and 65 years old who had recovered from COVID-19. The rearrangement links TRBV12-5 to TRBJ1-2; no firm D call. The sequenced sample consisted of PBMCs or T cells enriched from blood (not recorded which). The DNA for the CDR3 is TGTGCTAGTGGGACAACGGGGGGCTACACCTTC. Its protein product is CASGTTGGYTF.